These 14 T cell receptor beta chains originate from one sample sequenced in a study of CD8 T cells in Susac syndrome. A quantity of 0.5 to 1 ug RNA underwent reverse transcription using random hexamers. TCRdb reanalysed the immunoSEQ multiplex PCR reads using MiXCR and keeps one entry per CDR3 protein. In the table there are about 110,000 distinct CDR3 sequences, approximately 93% of which are singletons. Sequencing was performed on CD8+ T cells from PBMCs. The receptor source for this set is a human donor with Susac syndrome.

The genes are TRBV27 and TRBJ1-5; no clear D gene. Germline CDR1 and CDR2: MNHEY and SMNVEV (reference sequence). The CDR3 is made up of 15 amino acids. V was shortened by 8 bases and J by 2 bases, with 16 bases between the two germline ends. CDR3 nucleotides: TGTGCCAGCTCGCCCGGGGTACTCGGCAATCAGCCCCAGCATTTT. It is translated as CASSPGVLGNQPQHF.

This sequence joins TRBV3-1 and TRBJ2-6; D remains unclear. The V gene lost 9 bases and the J gene lost 0 bases, with 21 bases spanning the gap. The germline gives CDR1 LGHDT, CDR2 YNNKEL (reference sequence). CDR3 length equals 18 residues. The CDR3 is CASGDPKSASSGANVLTF. Here the CDR3 DNA reads TGTGCCAGTGGAGACCCCAAAAGCGCAAGCTCTGGGGCCAACGTCCTGACTTTC.

This clonotype was found a few times. The CDR3 sequence is CASSLNYEQYF. CDR3 sequence (DNA): TGTGCCAGCAGTTTAAACTACGAGCAGTACTTC. This chain links TRBV6-2 or TRBV6-3 with TRBJ2-7; D call uncertain. Trimming shortened V by 4 bases and J by 3 bases, and 4 bases separated the two germline ends. CDR1 is MNHEY, CDR2 SVGEGT, per germline. This CDR3 contains 11 residues.

In DNA form, the CDR3 reads TGTGCCAGCAGGGCGTCGACCGGGGAGCTGTTTTTT. Encoded protein: CASRASTGELFF. The V and J genes are TRBV12-3 or TRBV12-4 and TRBJ2-2; D is ambiguous. The CDR3 totals 12 residues. V was cut by 6 bases and J by 5 bases, with 7 bases left in between.

V gene TRBV7-8 combines with J gene TRBJ2-1; TRBD1 agrees at 9 bases. V lost 5 bases, J lost 8 bases, and 7 bases stayed unmatched. From germline, CDR1 is SGHVS and CDR2 FQNEAQ. The CDR3 is 14 amino acids. In DNA, the CDR3 is TGTGCCAGCAGCCTTGGGACAGGGCGGGATGAGCAGTTCTTC. Translating gives CASSLGTGRDEQFF. Combining the CDR3 with reference TRBV7-8 and TRBJ2-1 gives the whole variable domain GAGVSQSPRYKVAKRGQDVALRCDPISGHVSLFWYQQALGQGPEFLTYFQNEAQLDKSGLPSDRFFAERPEGSVSTLKIQRTQQEDSAVYLCASSLGTGRDEQFFGPGTRLTVL.

The chain combines TRBV14 with TRBJ1-2; D possibly corresponds to TRBD1 (5 bases). From germline, CDR1 is SGHDN and CDR2 FVKESK. Trimming pared 7 bases from V and 2 bases from J, leaving 14 bases between. The CDR3 covers 14 residues. CDR3 in amino acids: CASNPSGGNYGYTF. The CDR3 nucleotides read TGTGCCAGCAACCCCAGTGGGGGGAACTATGGCTACACCTTC.

V gene TRBV25-1 combines with J gene TRBJ1-1; 12 bases align to TRBD1. Germline assignment: CDR1 MGHDK and CDR2 SYGVNS. CDR3 length equals 14 residues. Unmatched junction bases numbered 3, after V lost 3 bases and J lost 7 bases. The CDR3 reads CASSEGQGASEAFF. For the CDR3, the DNA is TGTGCCAGCAGTGAGGGACAGGGGGCCAGTGAAGCTTTCTTT.

The chain uses TRBV7-9 and TRBJ2-7, with 9 bases fitting TRBD2. V lost 5 bases, J lost 5 bases, and 10 bases stayed unmatched. Germline V lookup: CDR1 SEHNR, CDR2 FQNEAQ (reference sequence). This CDR3 contains 15 residues. This CDR3 is CASSQSPSGVNEQYF. CDR3 DNA sequence: TGTGCCAGCAGCCAGTCCCCTAGCGGGGTAAACGAGCAGTACTTC.

The gene calls are TRBV5-6 and TRBJ1-3; TRBD1 matches 9 bases. With V trimmed by 4 bases and J by 1 base, 9 bases remained unmatched. The length of the CDR3 is 17 residues. Germline assignment: CDR1 SGHDT and CDR2 YYEEEE. The CDR3: CASSGQGRGRSGNTIYF. Written as DNA, the CDR3 is TGTGCCAGCAGCGGACAGGGGCGCGGTAGGTCTGGAAACACCATATATTTT.

The V gene is TRBV19, the J gene TRBJ2-3; D gene unclear. Trimming took off 10 bases at V and 7 bases at J, with 12 bases between the two ends. CDR1 and CDR2 (germline): LNHDA, SQIVND (reference sequence). The CDR3 length is 11 residues. The CDR3 DNA sequence: TGTGCCACCTCCGGCTCAAATACGCAGTATTTT. Translation: CATSGSNTQYF.

The chain uses TRBV20-1 and TRBJ2-7; D might be TRBD1 or TRBD2, each matching 6 bases. Germline CDR1 DFQATT, CDR2 SNEGSKA (reference sequence). Between the trimmed V and J ends, which lost 5 bases and 4 bases, there was a span of 21 bases. This CDR3 has 15 amino acids. The CDR3 loop is CSAQGLDSPVYEQYF. The CDR3 bases are TGCAGTGCTCAGGGACTGGACAGCCCAGTTTACGAGCAGTACTTC.

The J gene is TRBJ2-1, the V gene TRBV29-1, with 8 bases matching TRBD1. Per germline, CDR1 SQVTM and CDR2 ANQGSEA. The V gene end was trimmed by 6 bases and the J gene end by 3 bases; junction bases not matched to a gene: 7. This CDR3 contains 14 residues. The CDR3 loop reads CSVNGQGGYNEQFF. CDR3 DNA sequence: TGCAGCGTCAATGGACAGGGCGGCTACAATGAGCAGTTCTTC.

This chain connects TRBV12-5 to TRBJ2-7; TRBD1 aligns across 8 bases. The CDR3 sequence is 15 residues long. V shed 1 base, J shed 4 bases, and the junction held 6 bases outside the gene matches. Germline CDR1 is LGHNT and CDR2 is FRNRAP. The CDR3 nucleotides are TGTGCTAGTGGTTTGGGGACAGGGCTGGGGTACGAGCAGTACTTC. Translated: CASGLGTGLGYEQYF.

This chain uses TRBV27 with TRBJ2-1, with no clear D. Germline V CDR1 and CDR2: MNHEY, SMNVEV (reference sequence). There are 15 residues in the CDR3. V lost 4 bases and J lost 0, with 10 bases in between. This chain's CDR3 is CASSSPLSSYNEQFF. The CDR3 bases are TGTGCCAGCAGTTCCCCGTTGAGCTCCTACAATGAGCAGTTCTTC.